The 4 T cell receptor beta chains presented below share a single source sample, sequenced in a study of blood T cell repertoires in COVID-19. Sequencing was performed with immunoSEQ multiplex PCR; in TCRdb, only in-frame clones are kept and a portion is missing. The sample gives some 300,000 clones, around 90% of which show up once; 1.5% to 2% is in the top ten. The sample taken for sequencing was PBMCs or T cells enriched from blood (not recorded which). The receptors were gathered from a woman in her thirties or forties who had recovered from COVID-19.

The chain is built from TRBV14 and TRBJ2-7; D is perhaps TRBD2 (5 bases). The V gene's germline CDR1 is SGHDN and CDR2 FVKESK. This CDR3 spans 15 amino acids. The V end was cut by 1 base, the J end by 3 bases, with 13 bases between. The CDR3 here is CASSQGYGIGYEQYF. The CDR3 DNA is TGTGCCAGCAGCCAAGGCTACGGGATCGGCTACGAGCAGTACTTC.

The chain joins TRBV4-2 to TRBJ2-1; D remains unclear. Trimming removed 0 bases from V and 3 bases from J, with 6 bases in between. CDR3 length: 14 amino acids. Germline V gives CDR1 LGHNA, CDR2 YNFKEQ. The CDR3 here is CASSQEAGYNEQFF. The DNA of the CDR3 is TGTGCCAGCAGCCAAGAGGCAGGCTACAATGAGCAGTTCTTC.

The V and J genes are TRBV4-1 and TRBJ2-6; 8 bases match TRBD1. The CDR3 contains 18 residues. Trimming removed 4 bases from V and 0 bases from J; junction bases left unmatched: 8. CDR1 is MGHRA and CDR2 is YSYEKL in the germline V gene. The CDR3 loop is CASSPGQGQGSGANVLTF. CDR3 in DNA: TGCGCCAGCAGCCCTGGACAGGGTCAAGGCTCTGGGGCCAACGTCCTGACTTTC.

The genes are TRBV18 and TRBJ2-1; TRBD1 aligns across 12 bases. This CDR3 is built from 16 residues. The V segment lost 3 bases and the J segment 6 bases; nucleotides outside the gene matches: 6. Per germline, CDR1 KGHSH and CDR2 LQKENI. CDR3 DNA: TGTGCCAGCTCACCGGGACAGGGGGCGCGGGGCAATGAGCAGTTCTTC. Residues: CASSPGQGARGNEQFF.